Each of the 20 T cell receptor beta chains below was sequenced from the same sample in a study of blood T cell repertoires in COVID-19 (dated by TCRdb to the early 2020s). Libraries were made using the immunoSEQ multiplex PCR assay. As stored in TCRdb, this immuneACCESS dataset retains in-frame rearrangements with V and J assigned. A fraction of the clones does not appear; measured against another copy, unresolved V genes explain less than half of the discrepancy, and the remainder lacks a known reason. The sample profile shows approximately 150,000 clones; roughly 84% of them were found once. The ten largest clones represent 1% to 1.5% of the sample. Sequencing was done on a sample of PBMCs or T cells enriched from blood (not recorded which). The source of these receptors is a human donor with acute COVID-19. The donor label of this sample is uncertain.

The chain is built from TRBV6-5 and TRBJ1-3; D is uncertain. V lost 0 bases, J lost 2 bases, and 11 bases lay in between. The germline gives CDR1 MNHEY, CDR2 SVGAGI. There are 16 residues in the CDR3. The CDR3 DNA reads TGTGCCAGCAGTTACTCTGTGGAGATCGCTGGAAACACCATATATTTT. Residues: CASSYSVEIAGNTIYF.

V and J are TRBV2 and TRBJ1-5; TRBD1 agrees at 9 bases. CDR1 and CDR2 (germline): SNHLY, FYNNEI. V was pared by 4 bases and J by 7 bases, with 8 bases of the junction left unmatched. The CDR3 is 15 amino acids. The CDR3 region is CASSVTGTGSQPQHF. CDR3 sequence (DNA): TGTGCCAGCAGTGTTACCGGGACAGGGTCGCAGCCCCAGCATTTT.

As concerns this clone: Given a much more abundant clone one base away, this may be a read error. In the same sample, other DNA sequences code for this CDR3. The chain recombines TRBV12-3 or TRBV12-4 with TRBJ2-7; the match to TRBD1 covers 10 bases. V was pared by 7 bases and J by 4 bases, with 4 bases of the junction left unmatched. This CDR3 is built from 13 residues. CDR3 sequence reads: CASNRQGAYEQYF. CDR3 DNA sequence: TGTGCCAGCAACCGACAGGGGGCGTACGAGCAGTACTTC.

The chain has TRBV6-6 and TRBJ1-6; D is ambiguous. The CDR3 covers 19 residues. Looked up from germline, CDR1 is MNHNY and CDR2 is SVGAGI (reference sequence). Trimming took 5 bases from V and 12 from J, leaving 32 bases between them. CDR3 loop: CASSPHGGYKISQEKPLHF. In nucleotides, the CDR3 is TGTGCCAGCAGTCCTCACGGAGGGTACAAGATATCCCAGGAGAAACCCCTCCACTTT.

The chain recombines TRBV5-1 with TRBJ2-2, with 9 bases that match TRBD1. The V gene's germline CDR1 is SGHRS and CDR2 YFSETQ. This CDR3 is 15 amino acids long. Germline trimming cut 7 bases from V and 5 bases from J; bases unmatched to any gene: 9. The CDR3 nucleotides are TGCGCCAGCGGTTACAGGGGGCCAGGAACCGGGGAGCTGTTTTTT. This translates into CASGYRGPGTGELFF.

This clone was observed a single time. The rearrangement uses TRBV25-1 and TRBJ2-2; D possibly corresponds to TRBD1 (5 bases). There are 15 residues in the CDR3. CDR1 is MGHDK and CDR2 is SYGVNS in the germline V gene. V lost 5 bases and J lost 5, with 15 bases in between. The CDR3 nucleotides read TGTGCCAGCAGTCCCCTTGGGGCTTTTACCGGGGAGCTGTTTTTT. Translation gives CASSPLGAFTGELFF.

This clone was seen only once. The rearrangement joins TRBV9 to TRBJ2-5, with 8 nucleotides matching TRBD2. The length of the CDR3 is 15 residues. The J segment lost 2 bases and the V segment lost 2 bases, leaving 5 bases of the junction unmatched. The germline gives CDR1 SGDLS, CDR2 YYNGEE. The CDR3 is CASSVSGAPQETQYF. CDR3 bases: TGTGCCAGCAGCGTTAGCGGGGCTCCTCAAGAGACCCAGTACTTC.

The chain is built from TRBV12-2 and TRBJ1-2; whether TRBD1, the table's D call, matches the DNA was not checked. TRBV12-2 is noted as a pseudogene. CDR3 size: 21 residues. CDR3 sequence reads: CASRSPRGGISQGGSTRGYTF. In DNA form, the CDR3 reads TGTGCAAGTCGCTCGCCTCGAGGAGGCATAAGTCAAGGGGGCAGTACGAGAGGCTACACCTTC.

This clone was seen once. The rearrangement links TRBV7-8 to TRBJ2-3; 7 bases map to TRBD1. With 5 bases clipped from V and 5 bases from J, the junction kept 13 bases outside the gene matches. Germline V CDR1 and CDR2: SGHVS, FQNEAQ. CDR3 size: 16 residues. The CDR3 sequence: CASSPSRTGSVDTQYF. The CDR3 DNA sequence: TGTGCCAGCAGCCCCTCTAGGACAGGATCTGTAGATACGCAGTATTTT.

This clone was observed a handful of times. The chain couples TRBV10-3 to TRBJ2-7; TRBD1 agrees at 7 bases. The junction had 4 bases not matched to a gene; V was cut back by 8 bases and J by 3 bases. Germline loops: CDR1 ENHRY, CDR2 SYGVKD. The CDR3 spans 12 residues. In DNA, the CDR3 is TGTGCCATCGGGACAGACTTCTACGAGCAGTACTTC. Protein product: CAIGTDFYEQYF.

The V call is TRBV5-1, the J call TRBJ1-6; the match to TRBD1 covers 8 bases. CDR3 length equals 15 residues. Germline V gene lookup returns CDR1 SGHRS and CDR2 YFSETQ. The V and J ends lost 4 bases and 9 bases, in that order; junction bases with no gene match: 9. DNA for the CDR3: TGCGCCAGCAGCCCCGCCGGACAGGGAAGTTCACCCCTCCACTTT. It specifies CASSPAGQGSSPLHF.

This chain joins TRBV19 and TRBJ2-5; no definite D call. V was clipped by 5 bases and J by 5 bases, with 9 bases between them. The CDR3 is 12 residues long. Germline values: CDR1 LNHDA, CDR2 SQIVND (reference sequence). As DNA, the CDR3 is TGTGCCAGTAGTTCCCCCAGTGAGACCCAGTACTTC. Protein sequence: CASSSPSETQYF.

The chain has TRBV6-5 and TRBJ2-7; no definite D call. This CDR3 spans 15 amino acids. V dropped 0 bases and J dropped 3 bases, with 12 bases sitting between them. Germline values: CDR1 MNHEY, CDR2 SVGAGI. CDR3 protein: CASSYSRSISYEQYF. CDR3 nucleotide sequence: TGTGCCAGCAGTTACTCGAGGAGTATTAGCTACGAGCAGTACTTC.

The rearrangement links TRBV7-8 to TRBJ2-7; TRBD1 matches 7 bases. This CDR3 spans 15 amino acids. The V gene end was trimmed by 1 base and the J gene end by 5 bases; junction bases not matched to a gene: 8. Germline V CDR1 and CDR2: SGHVS, FQNEAQ. CDR3: CASSLDTGEVDEQYF. DNA for the CDR3: TGTGCCAGCAGCTTAGATACAGGGGAAGTAGACGAGCAGTACTTC.

The chain uses TRBV7-8 and TRBJ2-7; weak D call: TRBD2 (5 bases). Germline-derived CDR1 and CDR2 are SGHVS and FQNEAQ. The CDR3 loop spans 13 amino acids. V was pared by 5 bases and J by 2 bases, with 10 bases between. The CDR3 loop is CASSTLVAYEQYF. DNA for the CDR3: TGTGCCAGCAGCACACTAGTGGCCTACGAGCAGTACTTC.

This clone was recorded a few times. J is TRBJ2-5 and V is TRBV5-4; a weak D match, TRBD2 (5 bases). V dropped 1 base and J dropped 1 base, with 8 bases sitting between them. Per germline, CDR1 SGHNT and CDR2 YYREEE (reference sequence). This CDR3 has 14 amino acids. DNA of the CDR3: TGTGCCAGCAGCTTGCCAGCGGCCCAAGAGACCCAGTACTTC. It yields the protein CASSLPAAQETQYF.

The chain employs TRBV9 and TRBJ1-2; no firm D call. The V end was cut by 5 bases, the J end by 4 bases, with 18 bases between. Germline CDR1 SGDLS, CDR2 YYNGEE. There are 15 residues in the CDR3. CDR3 nucleotides: TGTGCCAGCAGTTCAGCGAGAGGGTTCAGCTATGGCTACACCTTC. Residues: CASSSARGFSYGYTF.

This chain joins TRBV7-8 and TRBJ1-2; 9 bases map to TRBD1. V lost 5 bases to trimming and J lost 5 bases; unmatched junction nucleotides: 6. CDR3 size: 14 residues. The germline CDR1 and CDR2 sequences are SGHVS and FQNEAQ. For the CDR3, the DNA is TGTGCCAGCAGCCCGGGACAGGGAGTATATGGCTACACCTTC. This encodes CASSPGQGVYGYTF.

V and J are TRBV4-1 and TRBJ1-2; TRBD1 matches 9 bases. Germline V lookup: CDR1 MGHRA, CDR2 YSYEKL. V dropped 4 bases and J dropped 4; count of bases not matched to a gene: 16. This CDR3 is 18 amino acids long. For the CDR3, the DNA is TGCGCCAGCAGCCTTGGGGAACAGGGGGCAGGAGGTGGCTATGGCTACACCTTC. It specifies CASSLGEQGAGGGYGYTF.

The genes are TRBV4-2 and TRBJ1-2, with TRBD1 matching 9 bases. Germline values: CDR1 LGHNA, CDR2 YNFKEQ. CDR3 size: 15 residues. Trimming cost V 5 bases and J 3 bases; bases outside gene matches: 7. The CDR3 DNA reads TGTGCCAGCAGCAACGGGGACAGGGCCGACTATGGCTACACCTTC. The encoded protein is CASSNGDRADYGYTF.